One sample yielded the 30 T cell receptor beta chains listed below, sequenced in a study of cytomegalovirus exposure and HLA in healthy donors. PCR primers comprised 60 Vbeta and 13 Jbeta primers. TCRdb's table, derived via immunoSEQ multiplex PCR, lists solely in-frame clones and lacks some. The table has about 210,000 clones, roughly 77% seen once; the top ten hold about 0.36%. Material for sequencing was PBMCs. These receptors all stem from a male donor in good health and CMV-seropositive.

V usage is TRBV25-1 and J usage is TRBJ2-5; 7 positions agree with TRBD2. The J call may not be correct, given that the DNA end is closer to TRBJ2-7. Germline CDR1 is MGHDK and CDR2 is SYGVNS. CDR3 length: 14 residues. Here the CDR3 DNA reads TGTGCCAGCTCTCCTAGCGGACCCACTTACGAGCAGTACTTC. Its protein is CASSPSGPTYEQYF.

This chain joins TRBV5-4 and TRBJ2-5, with D unclear. CDR3 length equals 16 residues. V was trimmed by 3 bases and J by 2 bases, leaving 17 bases between them. Germline assignment: CDR1 SGHNT and CDR2 YYREEE (reference sequence). The CDR3 protein is CASSSYSRAGQETQYF. The CDR3 DNA reads as TGTGCCAGCAGCTCTTATTCTAGAGCTGGGCAAGAGACCCAGTACTTC. Complete variable domain (other parts from reference TRBV5-4 and TRBJ2-5): ETGVTQSPTHLIKTRGQQVTLRCSSQSGHNTVSWYQQALGQGPQFIFQYYREEENGRGNFPPRFSGLQFPNYSSELNVNALELDDSALYLCASSSYSRAGQETQYFGPGTRLLVL.

The chain links TRBV25-1 to TRBJ2-5; D unclear. V dropped 5 bases and J dropped 4 bases, with 17 bases sitting between them. Looked up from germline, CDR1 is MGHDK and CDR2 is SYGVNS. The CDR3 is made up of 15 amino acids. CDR3 DNA sequence: TGTGCCAGCAGTTTGTCCTATCCACGAGGAGAGACCCAGTACTTC. The encoded protein is CASSLSYPRGETQYF.

This clone was detected only a few times. The chain couples TRBV7-3 to TRBJ2-7; possible D gene TRBD1, 5 bases. There are 14 residues in the CDR3. Germline values: CDR1 SGHTA, CDR2 FQGTGA. The V end was cut by 1 base, the J end by 6 bases, with 13 bases between. CDR3 residues: CASSLKARVSEQYF. CDR3 nucleotides: TGTGCCAGCAGCTTAAAGGCCAGGGTGAGCGAGCAGTACTTC.

V and J are TRBV27 and TRBJ1-5, with a weak D call TRBD1 (6 bases). The germline CDR1 and CDR2 sequences are MNHEY and SMNVEV (reference sequence). Trimming removed 5 bases from V and 0 bases from J, with 17 bases in between. The CDR3 covers 17 residues. The CDR3 region is CASSTREQGRSNQPQHF. CDR3 DNA: TGTGCCAGCAGTACTCGTGAACAGGGTCGTAGCAATCAGCCCCAGCATTTT.

The rearrangement uses TRBV7-8 and TRBJ1-1; D might be TRBD1 (5 bases). Between the trimmed V and J ends, which lost 0 bases and 11 bases, there was a span of 13 bases. CDR3 length: 13 residues. CDR1 and CDR2 from the germline V gene are SGHVS and FQNEAQ. The DNA of the CDR3 is TGTGCCAGCAGCTTAGCACAGGCCCAGAGGGCTTTCTTT. Residues: CASSLAQAQRAFF. The full variable domain, its missing parts supplied by reference TRBV7-8 and TRBJ1-1, is GAGVSQSPRYKVAKRGQDVALRCDPISGHVSLFWYQQALGQGPEFLTYFQNEAQLDKSGLPSDRFFAERPEGSVSTLKIQRTQQEDSAVYLCASSLAQAQRAFFGQGTRLTVV.

This clone was seen just once. The chain combines TRBV5-3 with TRBJ2-1; unclear D gene. TRBV5-3 is recorded as an ORF, its role being uncertain. Trimming removed 4 bases at V and 6 bases at J, with 8 bases between. The length of the CDR3 is 12 residues. The CDR3: CARSRRGNEQFF. In DNA form, the CDR3 reads TGTGCCAGAAGCCGCCGAGGCAATGAGCAGTTCTTC.

This chain connects TRBV6-1 to TRBJ2-1; TRBD1 matches at 9 bases. The CDR3 has 13 amino acids. Germline-derived CDR1 and CDR2 are MNHNS and SASEGT. V gave up 8 bases and J gave up 4 bases; unmatched junction bases: 3. The chain's CDR3 is CASGTGRYNEQFF. CDR3 coding DNA: TGTGCCAGCGGGACAGGGCGGTACAATGAGCAGTTCTTC.

This rearrangement joins TRBV9 to TRBJ2-3, with 14 bases lining up with TRBD2. V dropped 4 bases and J dropped 2; count of bases not matched to a gene: 9. CDR3 length: 18 residues. Germline values: CDR1 SGDLS, CDR2 YYNGEE. This chain's CDR3 is CASSMGTSGGINTDTQYF. In nucleotides, the CDR3 is TGTGCCAGCAGCATGGGGACTAGCGGGGGAATTAACACAGATACGCAGTATTTT.

This sequence joins TRBV11-2 and TRBJ1-1; a weak D match, TRBD1 (5 bases). V lost 2 bases and J lost 0, with 7 bases in between. The V gene's germline CDR1 is SGHAT and CDR2 FQNNGV. The CDR3 runs 14 residues. The CDR3 is CASSLQGMNTEAFF. The CDR3 region has the DNA TGTGCCAGCAGCTTACAGGGTATGAACACTGAAGCTTTCTTT.

Only a few counts were recorded for this clone. The V call is TRBV9, the J call TRBJ2-6, with no clear D. The CDR3 sequence is 14 residues long. V was shortened by 3 bases and J by 4 bases, with 8 bases between the two germline ends. CDR1 SGDLS and CDR2 YYNGEE come from the germline V gene. The CDR3 nucleotides read TGTGCCAGCAGCGGGCAGGTCGGGGCCAACGTCCTGACTTTC. Translated, it gives CASSGQVGANVLTF.

The V call is TRBV7-2, the J call TRBJ2-5; D not resolved. The end of the DNA is better explained by TRBJ2-7, so the J call may be wrong. CDR1 and CDR2 (germline): SGHTA, FQGNSA. This CDR3 has 14 amino acids. CDR3 bases: TGTGCCAGCAGCTTAAGAGCCGGGTACGACGAGCAGTACTTC. Protein: CASSLRAGYDEQYF.

The chain recombines TRBV7-2 with TRBJ2-7; 10 nucleotides align to TRBD2. Unmatched junction bases numbered 5, after V lost 1 base and J lost 2 bases. Looked up from germline, CDR1 is SGHTA and CDR2 is FQGNSA. This CDR3 has 16 residues. Written as DNA, the CDR3 is TGTGCCAGCAGCTTAGTAGCGGGAGGTCCCGCCTACGAGCAGTACTTC. It specifies CASSLVAGGPAYEQYF.

The V gene is TRBV7-2, the J gene TRBJ2-5; perhaps TRBD2 as D (6 bases). The CDR3 covers 14 residues. CDR1 is SGHTA, CDR2 FQGNSA, per germline. V was shortened by 5 bases and J by 4 bases, with 14 bases between the two germline ends. For the CDR3, the DNA is TGTGCCAGCAGCCCGGGGGACTCCCCAGAGACCCAGTACTTC. Amino acids: CASSPGDSPETQYF.

The J gene is TRBJ2-5, the V gene TRBV9; TRBD2 is a possible D gene (5 bases). The CDR3 has 13 amino acids. Trimming shortened V by 2 bases and J by 4 bases, and 9 bases separated the two germline ends. The germline gives CDR1 SGDLS, CDR2 YYNGEE. This chain's CDR3 is CASSVKAGETQYF. The DNA of the CDR3 is TGTGCCAGCAGCGTGAAGGCGGGAGAGACCCAGTACTTC. Using reference TRBV9 and TRBJ2-5 for the parts outside the CDR3, the full variable domain is DSGVTQTPKHLITATGQRVTLRCSPRSGDLSVYWYQQSLDQGLQFLIQYYNGEERAKGNILERFSAQQFPDLHSELNLSSLELGDSALYFCASSVKAGETQYFGPGTRLLVL.

The CDR3 protein is CASADSSTDTQYF. The CDR3 region has the DNA TGTGCCAGTGCGGACAGTTCCACAGATACGCAGTATTTT. This sequence joins TRBV19 and TRBJ2-3; D may be TRBD1 (6 bases). Germline loops: CDR1 LNHDA, CDR2 SQIVND (reference sequence). The CDR3 extends over 13 amino acids. Deletions cut 8 bases from V and 2 bases from J, with 11 bases between. The full variable domain, rest sourced from reference TRBV19 and TRBJ2-3, is DGGITQSPKYLFRKEGQNVTLSCEQNLNHDAMYWYRQDPGQGLRLIYYSQIVNDFQKGDIAEGYSVSREKKESFPLTVTSAQKNPTAFYLCASADSSTDTQYFGPGTRLTVL.

The V gene is TRBV9, the J gene TRBJ1-3, with D maybe TRBD1 (5 bases). The germline V and J ends were trimmed by 3 bases and 0 bases, with 16 bases remaining between them. The length of the CDR3 is 17 residues. Germline CDR1 and CDR2: SGDLS and YYNGEE. For the CDR3, the DNA is TGTGCCAGCAGCGCGGGCACTTTCCAGGGCTCTGGAAACACCATATATTTT. Protein: CASSAGTFQGSGNTIYF.

The J gene is TRBJ2-7, the V gene TRBV28; possible D gene TRBD2, 7 bases. CDR1 is MDHEN, CDR2 SYDVKM, per germline. This CDR3 spans 15 amino acids. Trimming shortened V by 7 bases and J by 0 bases, and 16 bases separated the two germline ends. The CDR3 DNA reads as TGTGCCAGCATTTGGGGAGGGGGGGTCTCCTACGAGCAGTACTTC. Amino acids: CASIWGGGVSYEQYF.

The chain joins TRBV19 to TRBJ1-1, with unresolved D. The CDR3 is 11 amino acids. Looked up from germline, CDR1 is LNHDA and CDR2 is SQIVND (reference sequence). The V end lost 7 bases, the J end lost 7 bases, and 10 bases lay between the germline ends. The CDR3 region is CASTRFIEAFF. CDR3 nucleotide sequence: TGTGCCAGTACCCGGTTTATTGAAGCTTTCTTT. Variable domain in full (rest from reference TRBV19 and TRBJ1-1): DGGITQSPKYLFRKEGQNVTLSCEQNLNHDAMYWYRQDPGQGLRLIYYSQIVNDFQKGDIAEGYSVSREKKESFPLTVTSAQKNPTAFYLCASTRFIEAFFGQGTRLTVV.

This clone was detected only a few times. The V gene is TRBV2, the J gene TRBJ1-2, with D tentatively TRBD1 (5 bases). From germline, CDR1 is SNHLY and CDR2 FYNNEI. This CDR3 has 13 amino acids. V was cut by 2 bases and J by 4 bases, with 8 bases left in between. This CDR3 reads CASSEQGSYGYTF. The DNA of the CDR3 is TGTGCCAGCAGTGAACAGGGCAGCTATGGCTACACCTTC. Full variable domain (missing parts from reference TRBV2 and TRBJ1-2): EPEVTQTPSHQVTQMGQEVILRCVPISNHLYFYWYRQILGQKVEFLVSFYNNEISEKSEIFDDQFSVERPDGSNFTLKIRSTKLEDSAMYFCASSEQGSYGYTFGSGTRLTVV.

The sample holds one count of this clone. V is TRBV2 and J is TRBJ2-1, with D perhaps matching TRBD2 (5 bases). CDR3 length: 13 residues. Germline V gene sequence: CDR1 SNHLY, CDR2 FYNNEI. V lost 4 bases and J lost 8, with 12 bases in between. The CDR3 nucleotides are TGTGCCAGCAGTGGACAACTAGAAGATGAGCAGTTCTTC. Translated, it gives CASSGQLEDEQFF.

The chain uses TRBV28 and TRBJ2-3; TRBD1 is a possible D gene (6 bases). The CDR3 loop spans 15 amino acids. V was cut by 3 bases and J by 6 bases, with 16 bases left in between. CDR1 MDHEN and CDR2 SYDVKM come from the germline V gene. The CDR3 region is CASSFAVTGSDTQYF. The CDR3 DNA is TGTGCCAGCAGTTTCGCAGTTACAGGGTCGGATACGCAGTATTTT.

This rearrangement joins TRBV10-3 to TRBJ2-1, with 11 bases that match TRBD1. CDR3 size: 15 residues. V trimming: 4 bases; J trimming: 8 bases; junction bases outside the gene matches: 7. Germline CDR1 reads ENHRY; CDR2 reads SYGVKD. The CDR3 coding sequence is TGTGCCATCAGTGGCCGGGACAGGGGGTTTCATGAGCAGTTCTTC. This gives the protein CAISGRDRGFHEQFF.

The chain carries TRBV4-3 and TRBJ2-1, with 8 bases that match TRBD2. The CDR3 length is 16 residues. Per germline, CDR1 LGHNA and CDR2 YSLEER. Trimming took 4 bases from V and 3 from J; bases not matched to a gene: 8. The CDR3 protein is CASSRETSGNYNEQFF. CDR3 coding DNA: TGCGCCAGCAGCCGGGAAACTAGCGGAAACTACAATGAGCAGTTCTTC.

J is TRBJ1-5 and V is TRBV15; unclear D gene. Deletions cut 3 bases from V and 0 bases from J, with 12 bases between. Germline CDR1 and CDR2: LNHNV and YYDKDF (reference sequence). The CDR3 loop spans 16 amino acids. The CDR3 coding sequence is TGTGCCACCAGCAGTGCCGCTACCCTTAGCAATCAGCCCCAGCATTTT. Encoded protein: CATSSAATLSNQPQHF.

The chain is built from TRBV5-6 and TRBJ2-1; D remains unclear. Germline values: CDR1 SGHDT, CDR2 YYEEEE. CDR3 length equals 15 residues. The V and J ends lost 2 bases and 0 bases respectively, with 9 bases between them. CDR3 region: CASSFSISSYNEQFF. For the CDR3, the DNA is TGTGCCAGCAGCTTCTCTATTAGCTCCTACAATGAGCAGTTCTTC.

The V gene is TRBV7-8, the J gene TRBJ2-3, with D possibly matching TRBD1 (7 bases). Germline V gene data show CDR1 as SGHVS and CDR2 as FQNEAQ. V gave up 4 bases and J gave up 0 bases, with 17 bases separating them. The CDR3 has 17 amino acids. The CDR3 loop reads CASSYPRGAASTDTQYF. The DNA for the CDR3 is TGTGCCAGCAGCTACCCCAGGGGGGCGGCTAGCACAGATACGCAGTATTTT.

The genes are TRBV2 and TRBJ1-2; TRBD1 might be the D (5 bases). This CDR3 region has 13 residues. The germline V gene encodes CDR1 SNHLY and CDR2 FYNNEI. V was clipped by 6 bases and J by 5 bases, with 13 bases between them. The CDR3 DNA sequence: TGTGCCAGCAGGGGGACGGCGGGGTATGGCTACACCTTC. Its translation is CASRGTAGYGYTF. Supplemented by reference TRBV2 and TRBJ1-2, the full variable domain reads EPEVTQTPSHQVTQMGQEVILRCVPISNHLYFYWYRQILGQKVEFLVSFYNNEISEKSEIFDDQFSVERPDGSNFTLKIRSTKLEDSAMYFCASRGTAGYGYTFGSGTRLTVV.

The CDR3 here is CASSESGDRWAYNEQFF. CDR3 in DNA: TGTGCCAGCAGTGAGTCGGGGGACAGGTGGGCCTACAATGAGCAGTTCTTC. V is TRBV25-1 and J is TRBJ2-1; 8 bases are shared with TRBD1. This CDR3 spans 17 amino acids. V dropped 3 bases and J dropped 2; count of bases not matched to a gene: 9. Germline CDR1 MGHDK, CDR2 SYGVNS.

The rearrangement uses TRBV7-9 and TRBJ2-6; D might be TRBD2 (6 bases). In germline, CDR1 is SEHNR, CDR2 FQNEAQ (reference sequence). CDR3 size: 15 residues. CDR3 sequence (DNA): TGTGCAGGGGCGGGGCGAGTATCAGGGGCCAACGTCCTGACTTTC. Translated: CAGAGRVSGANVLTF.